Listed below are T cell receptor beta chains from one sample, sequenced in a study of cytomegalovirus exposure and HLA in healthy donors. Only in-frame clones appear in the TCRdb table, and some are missing; sequencing was by immunoSEQ multiplex PCR. The table has more than 95,000 clones, approximately 91% seen once. Sequenced material: PBMCs. These receptor sequences come from a man between 18 and 35 years old in good health and CMV-seropositive. Each CDR3 is given with its conserved first and last residue. The D gene is left open where the match is weak. Size values are once, few and many counts, or a class for expanded clones, and some rows have none.

V gene,J gene,clone size,D gene,CDR3 protein,CDR3 DNA
TRBV6-5,TRBJ2-7,-,TRBD1,CASSKGQGLLYEQYF,TGTGCCAGCAGCAAGGGACAGGGATTACTGTACGAGCAGTACTTC
TRBV7-2,TRBJ2-7,-,TRBD1,CASSGDRLYEQYF,TGTGCCAGCAGCGGGGACAGGTTGTACGAGCAGTACTTC
TRBV4-3,TRBJ2-1,once,-,CASSLLGGEGYNEQFF,TGCGCCAGCAGCCTACTGGGAGGTGAGGGGTACAATGAGCAGTTCTTC
TRBV15,TRBJ1-1,-,-,CATSSFQGVNTEAFF,TGTGCCACCAGCAGTTTCCAGGGTGTCAACACTGAAGCTTTCTTT
TRBV6-5,TRBJ1-4,-,TRBD1,CASGLTGDREKLFF,TGTGCCAGCGGATTAACAGGGGATCGCGAAAAACTGTTTTTT
TRBV5-4,TRBJ2-7,-,-,CASSLYGSYEQYF,TGTGCCAGCAGCTTGTACGGCTCCTACGAGCAGTACTTC
TRBV2,TRBJ2-1,-,TRBD2,CASKAGGTYNEQFF,TGTGCCAGCAAGGCGGGGGGCACCTACAATGAGCAGTTCTTC
TRBV4-3,TRBJ1-4,-,TRBD1,CASSPGQSKNEKLFF,TGCGCCAGCAGCCCGGGACAGTCAAAAAATGAAAAACTGTTTTTT
TRBV6-1,TRBJ2-5,-,-,CASGTGVEVKTQYF,TGTGCCAGCGGGACGGGGGTTGAAGTAAAGACCCAGTACTTC
TRBV11-3,TRBJ2-7,-,-,CASYHEQYF,TGTGCCAGCTATCACGAGCAGTACTTC
TRBV4-2,TRBJ2-7,-,TRBD2,CASSPSGGALYEQYF,TGTGCCAGCAGCCCTAGCGGGGGGGCCCTATACGAGCAGTACTTC
TRBV5-1,TRBJ1-6,-,-,CASSLRGDRNSPLHF,TGCGCCAGCAGCCTCCGGGGGGATCGTAATTCACCCCTCCACTTT
TRBV7-2,TRBJ2-1,once,-,CASRMTGIYNEQFF,TGTGCCAGCAGAATGACAGGAATATACAATGAGCAGTTCTTC
TRBV19,TRBJ1-1,-,TRBD1,CASSPRRGRETEAFF,TGTGCCAGTAGTCCGCGGAGGGGGCGTGAGACTGAAGCTTTCTTT
TRBV19,TRBJ1-3,-,TRBD1,CASSTPGTAPNTIYF,TGTGCCAGTAGTACCCCCGGGACAGCCCCAAACACCATATATTTT
TRBV27,TRBJ1-2,once,-,CASSLRVHPSFVPGSGYTF,TGTGCCAGCAGTTTAAGAGTCCACCCGTCATTCGTGCCGGGGTCTGGCTACACCTTC
TRBV6-1,TRBJ2-3,-,-,CASSVGHRTDTQYF,TGTGCCAGCAGTGTGGGACATCGCACAGATACGCAGTATTTT
TRBV4-3,TRBJ1-4,once,TRBD1,CASSPRQGVGELFF,TGCGCCAGCAGCCCCCGACAGGGAGTGGGGGAACTGTTTTTT
TRBV7-6,TRBJ1-1,-,TRBD1,CASSLGQGGVTEAFF,TGTGCCAGCAGCTTAGGTCAGGGGGGAGTCACTGAAGCTTTCTTT
TRBV4-3,TRBJ2-7,-,-,CASSQDLLSVSYEQYF,TGCGCCAGCAGCCAAGATCTGTTGTCAGTTTCCTACGAGCAGTACTTC
TRBV19,TRBJ2-1,-,-,CASSGQVMSRDEQFF,TGTGCCAGTAGTGGGCAGGTAATGTCCAGAGATGAGCAGTTCTTC
TRBV27,TRBJ2-7,-,-,CASSMWGDEQYF,TGTGCCAGCAGTATGTGGGGGGACGAGCAGTACTTC
TRBV27,TRBJ2-7,few,-,CASSLEGAREQYF,TGTGCCAGCAGTTTGGAGGGGGCACGGGAGCAGTACTTC
TRBV2,TRBJ2-5,-,-,CATSTNLETQYF,TGTGCCACCTCGACTAACCTAGAGACCCAGTACTTC